This TCR beta chain was captured by sequencing in a study of blood T cell repertoires in COVID-19. The J segment lost 2 bases and the V segment lost 8 bases, leaving 9 bases of the junction unmatched. There are 14 residues in the CDR3. Germline V gene data show CDR1 as MNHEY and CDR2 as SVGAGI. Sequenced by immunoSEQ multiplex PCR; TCRdb stores in-frame clones only, minus some. The sample lists some 320,000 clones; roughly nine tenths were seen once. The genes are TRBV6-5 and TRBJ2-7, with 7 bases that match TRBD1. Source material: PBMCs or T cells enriched from blood (not recorded which). The receptor was isolated from a man aged 55 to 70 who had recovered from COVID-19. The DNA of the CDR3 is TGTGCCAGCCTCCGGGACAGCATCCCCTACGAGCAGTACTTC. Amino acid sequence: CASLRDSIPYEQYF.